Listed below are T cell receptor beta chains from one sample, sequenced in a study of cytomegalovirus exposure and HLA in healthy donors. Some clones are missing from TCRdb's copy, which holds only in-frame ones; the method was immunoSEQ multiplex PCR. The table records 75,000 to 95,000 clones, about three quarters of them present only once. The sequenced material came from PBMCs. The receptors stem from a woman aged 40 to 50 in good health and CMV-seropositive. CDR3s include the opening cysteine and the closing phenylalanine or tryptophan. The D gene is left open where the match is weak. Only some rows state a clone size, as once, few, many or a class for expanded clones.

abundance	v_gene	j_gene	d_gene	CDR3aa	CDR3nt
.	TRBV7-3	TRBJ2-1	.	CASSLGQTNNEQFF	TGTGCCAGCAGCTTAGGACAGACTAACAATGAGCAGTTCTTC
.	TRBV4-2	TRBJ2-7	TRBD2	CASSHTTGLAGVGPYEQYF	TGTGCCAGCAGCCACACCACGGGACTAGCGGGAGTGGGGCCCTACGAGCAGTACTTC
.	TRBV7-6	TRBJ2-5	TRBD1	CASSPTTGTGARETQYF	TGTGCCAGCAGCCCTACCACCGGGACAGGGGCCCGAGAGACCCAGTACTTC
.	TRBV19	TRBJ2-7	.	CASSKSTQGAYEQYF	TGTGCCAGTAGTAAATCTACACAGGGCGCCTACGAGCAGTACTTC
few	TRBV9	TRBJ2-2	TRBD2	CASSVASGAPGELFF	TGTGCCAGCAGCGTAGCGAGCGGGGCGCCCGGGGAGCTGTTTTTT
.	TRBV28	TRBJ2-5	TRBD1	CASSPRTGAQETQYF	TGTGCCAGCAGTCCCCGGACAGGGGCCCAGGAGACCCAGTACTTC
.	TRBV18	TRBJ2-7	.	CASSPRYYEQYF	TGTGCCAGCTCCCCCAGATACTACGAGCAGTACTTC
once	TRBV9	TRBJ2-7	TRBD2	CASSQTSGRRPYEQYF	TGTGCCAGCAGCCAGACCAGCGGGAGGAGACCCTACGAGCAGTACTTC
.	TRBV5-1	TRBJ2-1	TRBD2	CASRQGLADNEQFF	TGCGCCAGCCGACAAGGACTAGCGGACAATGAGCAGTTCTTC
.	TRBV19	TRBJ2-7	TRBD2	CASSKWVTSGSHEQYF	TGTGCCAGTAGTAAGTGGGTAACTAGCGGGTCCCACGAGCAGTACTTC
once	TRBV30	TRBJ1-1	.	CAWSATLQGSTEAFF	TGTGCCTGGAGTGCAACCCTTCAGGGATCCACTGAAGCTTTCTTT
many	TRBV6-5	TRBJ2-3	TRBD2	CASSSSRTSADTQYF	TGTGCCAGCAGCTCCTCTCGGACTAGCGCCGATACGCAGTATTTT
once	TRBV2	TRBJ1-4	.	CASGPGGSNEKLFF	TGTGCCAGCGGCCCAGGTGGGAGTAATGAAAAACTGTTTTTT
.	TRBV2	TRBJ1-2	.	CATTLGRDRLSYGYTF	TGTGCCACTACCTTGGGGAGAGACCGATTGAGCTATGGCTACACCTTC
.	TRBV14	TRBJ1-5	.	CASSQVEGFSNQPQHF	TGTGCCAGCAGCCAAGTTGAGGGATTTAGCAATCAGCCCCAGCATTTT
.	TRBV11-2	TRBJ2-3	TRBD2	CASSFRLAGRADTQYF	TGTGCCAGCAGCTTTCGCCTAGCGGGACGGGCAGATACGCAGTATTTT
.	TRBV7-9	TRBJ2-1	TRBD2	CASNPASGRSSYNEQFF	TGTGCCAGCAACCCCGCTAGCGGGAGGTCCTCCTACAATGAGCAGTTCTTC
.	TRBV5-1	TRBJ2-3	.	CASSLAGGTGTDTQYF	TGCGCCAGCAGCTTGGCCGGCGGGACAGGCACAGATACGCAGTATTTT
.	TRBV11-2	TRBJ1-1	TRBD1	CASSPGQGAMNTEAFF	TGTGCCAGCAGCCCCGGACAGGGGGCGATGAACACTGAAGCTTTCTTT
few	TRBV10-3	TRBJ1-3	.	CAISESEGTIYF	TGTGCCATCAGTGAGTCGGAGGGTACCATATATTTT
.	TRBV30	TRBJ2-3	.	CAWSVLDRTTSSTDTQYF	TGTGCCTGGAGTGTTCTTGATCGGACTACTTCTAGCACAGATACGCAGTATTTT
.	TRBV28	TRBJ2-7	.	CASSSGSSSYEQYF	TGTGCCAGCAGTAGCGGGTCTAGCTCCTACGAGCAGTACTTC
.	TRBV19	TRBJ2-1	TRBD2	CASSIVFTIAGSYNEQFF	TGTGCCAGTAGTATTGTATTTACGATAGCGGGATCCTACAATGAGCAGTTCTTC
few	TRBV4-3	TRBJ1-4	TRBD1	CASSYGTGPREKLFF	TGCGCCAGCAGCTACGGGACAGGCCCTCGAGAAAAACTGTTTTTT
few	TRBV28	TRBJ1-4	.	CASGEGRKLFF	TGTGCCAGTGGGGAGGGGCGGAAACTGTTTTTT
few	TRBV5-1	TRBJ2-2	.	CASSLGQGNTGELFF	TGCGCCAGCAGCTTGGGGCAGGGGAACACCGGGGAGCTGTTTTTT
.	TRBV29-1	TRBJ2-1	TRBD1	CSAGGTGGADIYNEQFF	TGCAGCGCTGGAGGGACAGGGGGCGCGGATATCTACAATGAGCAGTTCTTC
.	TRBV5-5	TRBJ2-7	.	CASSFGRAYEQYF	TGTGCCAGCAGCTTCGGCAGGGCCTACGAGCAGTACTTC
.	TRBV2	TRBJ2-1	TRBD2	CASSPTSGRHGEQFF	TGTGCCAGCAGCCCGACTAGCGGGAGACACGGTGAGCAGTTCTTC
.	TRBV7-2	TRBJ2-3	.	CASSPEGLARGTQYF	TGTGCCAGCAGCCCTGAGGGACTTGCGCGGGGCACGCAGTATTTT
.	TRBV7-9	TRBJ2-3	.	CASFGAGITDTQYF	TGTGCCAGCTTTGGAGCGGGCATCACAGATACGCAGTATTTT
.	TRBV6-4	TRBJ1-1	.	CASSREWASGTEAFF	TGTGCCAGCAGTCGGGAGTGGGCATCTGGCACTGAAGCTTTCTTT
few	TRBV5-5	TRBJ2-1	TRBD2	CASSYLGLAGGIYNEQFF	TGTGCCAGCAGCTATCTCGGACTAGCGGGAGGGATTTACAATGAGCAGTTCTTC
.	TRBV11-3	TRBJ1-6	.	CASSSRPSSNSPLHF	TGTGCCAGCAGCTCGAGGCCATCAAGCAATTCACCCCTCCACTTT
.	TRBV30	TRBJ2-3	TRBD2	CAWSGGRDLDTQYF	TGTGCCTGGAGTGGCGGGAGGGATTTAGATACGCAGTATTTT